Shown below are 29 T cell receptor beta chains from a single sample sequenced in a study of blood T cell repertoires in COVID-19. Only in-frame clones appear in the TCRdb table, and some are missing; sequencing was by immunoSEQ multiplex PCR. The sample contains approximately 190,000 clones, around 86% of which appear only once. Sequenced input: peripheral blood. The receptors here all came from a man older than 75 with acute or convalescent COVID-19.

The chain carries TRBV7-9 and TRBJ2-5; 10 nucleotides agree with TRBD1. The CDR3 length is 15 residues. Per germline, CDR1 SEHNR and CDR2 FQNEAQ (reference sequence). The V and J ends lost 1 base and 5 bases, in that order; junction bases with no gene match: 4. CDR3 in DNA: TGTGCCAGCAGCTTAGGGGCGGACAGGGGGGAGACCCAGTACTTC. Protein product: CASSLGADRGETQYF.

The chain employs TRBV28 and TRBJ1-5, with D possibly TRBD1 on 6 matching bases. The germline V gene has CDR1 MDHEN and CDR2 SYDVKM. The CDR3 sequence is 17 residues long. V was cut by 6 bases and J by 0 bases, with 18 bases left in between. The CDR3 sequence: CASRANRATYSNQPQHF. CDR3 nucleotides: TGTGCCAGCAGGGCGAACAGGGCTACCTATAGCAATCAGCCCCAGCATTTT.

The V call is TRBV21-1, the J call TRBJ1-5; whether TRBD1, the table's D call, matches the DNA was not checked. TRBV21-1 constitutes a pseudogene. The CDR3 contains 20 residues. CDR3 nucleotides: TGTGCCAGCAGCAATAAGAGGGGACAGGGGCCGATCCCTAGCAATCAGCCCCAGCATTTT. This sequence encodes CASSNKRGQGPIPSNQPQHF.

A single count supports this clone. The chain uses TRBV7-9 and TRBJ2-7; no definite D call. The CDR3 consists of 11 residues. With 4 bases removed from V and 5 bases from J, the gap between germline ends came to 6 bases. Germline loops: CDR1 SEHNR, CDR2 FQNEAQ (reference sequence). CDR3 nucleotide sequence: TGTGCCAGCAGCTCAGGCAACGAGCAGTACGTC. Translating gives CASSSGNEQYV.

The gene calls are TRBV6-6 and TRBJ2-3; 12 bases are shared with TRBD1. Trimming cost V 7 bases and J 7 bases; bases outside gene matches: 6. CDR3 length equals 14 residues. Germline V gene lookup returns CDR1 MNHNY and CDR2 SVGAGI (reference sequence). CDR3 sequence reads: CASTQGQGAHTQYF. CDR3 sequence (DNA): TGTGCCAGCACTCAGGGACAGGGGGCGCATACGCAGTATTTT.

The chain carries TRBV18 and TRBJ2-6, with D hard to call. Looked up from germline, CDR1 is KGHSH and CDR2 is LQKENI. The V gene lost 3 bases and the J gene lost 4 bases, with 4 bases spanning the gap. The CDR3 sequence is 13 residues long. CDR3 sequence: CASSPLGANVLTF. The DNA for the CDR3 is TGTGCCAGCTCACCCCTCGGGGCCAACGTCCTGACTTTC. Combining the CDR3 with reference TRBV18 and TRBJ2-6 gives the whole variable domain NAGVMQNPRHLVRRRGQEARLRCSPMKGHSHVYWYRQLPEEGLKFMVYLQKENIIDESGMPKERFSAEFPKEGPSILRIQQVVRGDSAAYFCASSPLGANVLTFGAGSRLTVL.

The chain employs TRBV20-1 and TRBJ2-2; TRBD2 matches at 16 bases. After removal of 3 bases from V and 4 bases from J, the junction contained 8 bases not matched to a gene. The germline V gene encodes CDR1 DFQATT and CDR2 SNEGSKA (reference sequence). CDR3 length equals 18 residues. In nucleotides, the CDR3 is TGCAGTGCTAGTCGGGGACTAGCGGGAGGGCCGAGCACCGGGGAGCTGTTTTTT. Protein product: CSASRGLAGGPSTGELFF.

The V gene is TRBV30, the J gene TRBJ1-2; D is possibly TRBD1 (5 bases). V lost 4 bases and J 0 bases, leaving 9 bases between the germline ends. CDR3 size: 13 residues. Germline V gene sequence: CDR1 GTSNPN, CDR2 SVGIG (reference sequence). CDR3 nucleotides: TGTGCCTGGAAGCCAGGGACTAACTATGGCTACACCTTC. Amino acids: CAWKPGTNYGYTF.

The V gene is TRBV11-1, the J gene TRBJ1-4; no clear D. Germline V CDR1 and CDR2: SGHAT, FQDESV (reference sequence). The CDR3 runs 14 residues. The ends were cut back, 5 bases at V and 8 bases at J, with 15 bases in the middle. The CDR3 protein is CASSLQPAGEKLFF. CDR3 DNA: TGTGCCAGCAGCCTCCAACCGGCGGGGGAAAAACTGTTTTTT.

A few counts support this clone. The V gene is TRBV19, the J gene TRBJ1-1; 9 positions agree with TRBD1. J gave up 6 bases and V 6 bases, and 8 bases lay outside the gene matches. The CDR3 sequence is 14 residues long. Germline V gene lookup returns CDR1 LNHDA and CDR2 SQIVND (reference sequence). CDR3 sequence: CASSRGTGSSEAFF. DNA for the CDR3: TGTGCCAGTAGCAGAGGGACAGGGAGTTCTGAAGCTTTCTTT.

This clone was observed a handful of times. The chain uses TRBV28 and TRBJ1-1, with a tentative D call TRBD1 (6 bases). Germline lookup yields CDR1 MDHEN and CDR2 SYDVKM. Trimming left V 6 bases short and J 11 bases short, with 16 bases between. The CDR3 contains 12 residues. CDR3 nucleotide sequence: TGTGCCAGCAGCCTAGCTTCGGGGGGCGCTTTCTTT. It translates to CASSLASGGAFF.

This rearrangement joins TRBV19 to TRBJ1-2, with TRBD1 identical over 9 bases. Trimming removed 6 bases from V and 4 bases from J; junction bases left unmatched: 9. Germline CDR1 and CDR2: LNHDA and SQIVND (reference sequence). The length of the CDR3 is 15 residues. DNA of the CDR3: TGTGCCAGTAGGATGCGGACAGGGGTCTCCTATGGCTACACCTTC. It encodes CASRMRTGVSYGYTF.

V gene TRBV19 combines with J gene TRBJ1-1; a possible D gene is TRBD1 (5 bases). The germline V gene has CDR1 LNHDA and CDR2 SQIVND (reference sequence). This CDR3 comprises 14 residues. The ends were cut back, 7 bases at V and 3 bases at J, with 15 bases in the middle. CDR3 sequence reads: CASIDGAWDTEAFF. The CDR3 DNA is TGTGCCAGTATCGATGGGGCATGGGACACTGAAGCTTTCTTT.

V is TRBV20-1 and J is TRBJ1-2; weak D call: TRBD1 (6 bases). The CDR3 sequence is 14 residues long. The V end was cut by 5 bases, the J end by 1 base, with 14 bases between. The germline gives CDR1 DFQATT, CDR2 SNEGSKA (reference sequence). The CDR3 loop reads CSAGGGRGNYGYTF. The CDR3 nucleotides are TGCAGTGCTGGTGGAGGCAGGGGTAACTATGGCTACACCTTC.

The V call is TRBV18, the J call TRBJ1-1, with D unresolved. V was shortened by 2 bases and J by 1 base, with 8 bases between the two germline ends. CDR3 size: 14 residues. Per germline, CDR1 KGHSH and CDR2 LQKENI. CDR3 bases: TGTGCCAGCTCACCAGGGCGCGAGAACACTGAAGCTTTCTTT. It yields the protein CASSPGRENTEAFF.

V is TRBV7-3 and J is TRBJ2-6, with D possibly being TRBD1 (6 bases). The CDR3 runs 17 residues. V shed 4 bases and J shed 2 bases, with 15 bases lying between them. Germline V gene data show CDR1 as SGHTA and CDR2 as FQGTGA. CDR3 DNA: TGTGCCAGCAGCTCACAGGGTGGTGCTCCTGGGGCCAACGTCCTGACTTTC. Its protein product is CASSSQGGAPGANVLTF.

The chain's CDR3 is CASSITWQGGSGNTIYF. CDR3 DNA sequence: TGTGCCAGTAGTATAACTTGGCAGGGGGGATCTGGAAACACCATATATTTT. The V call is TRBV19, the J call TRBJ1-3; 7 nucleotides line up with TRBD1. CDR3 length: 17 amino acids. V trimming: 2 bases; J trimming: 1 base; junction bases outside the gene matches: 8. Per germline, CDR1 LNHDA and CDR2 SQIVND (reference sequence).

This chain connects TRBV19 to TRBJ2-1; 9 bases agree with TRBD2. Per the germline V gene, CDR1 is LNHDA and CDR2 is SQIVND (reference sequence). Trimming at V came to 3 bases and at J to 4 bases, leaving 4 bases not matched to a gene. The CDR3 is 15 amino acids. For the CDR3, the DNA is TGTGCCAGTAGTATCCGACTAGCGGCGTACAATGAGCAGTTCTTC. Its translation: CASSIRLAAYNEQFF.

The chain uses TRBV19 and TRBJ1-2, with TRBD1 identical over 7 bases. The ends lost 0 bases at V and 8 bases at J; junction bases unmatched: 6. The germline V gene encodes CDR1 LNHDA and CDR2 SQIVND (reference sequence). The CDR3 sequence is 14 residues long. The CDR3 region has the DNA TGTGCCAGTAGTATAGAGTCGGGACAGTCGGGCTACACCTTC. This translates into CASSIESGQSGYTF.

The CDR3 region is CASSLMAGLNYGYTF. Here the CDR3 DNA reads TGTGCCAGCAGTTTAATGGCAGGGCTTAACTATGGCTACACCTTC. The chain links TRBV27 to TRBJ1-2; weak D call: TRBD1 (5 bases). Trimming pared 2 bases from V and 1 base from J, leaving 11 bases between. Germline loops: CDR1 MNHEY, CDR2 SMNVEV (reference sequence). The CDR3 sequence is 15 residues long.

The genes are TRBV4-3 and TRBJ2-1; 9 positions agree with TRBD2. Germline V gene data show CDR1 as LGHNA and CDR2 as YSLEER. After removal of 0 bases from V and 4 bases from J, the junction contained 13 bases not matched to a gene. The CDR3 sequence is 19 residues long. Here the CDR3 DNA reads TGCGCCAGCAGCCAAGATCGCACATCCGTAGCGGGGGATTACAATGAGCAGTTCTTC. Residues: CASSQDRTSVAGDYNEQFF.

This clone was counted once. The chain joins TRBV30 to TRBJ2-3, with 8 bases aligning to TRBD1. V gave up 4 bases and J gave up 2 bases; unmatched junction bases: 8. The CDR3 consists of 15 residues. From germline, CDR1 is GTSNPN and CDR2 SVGIG (reference sequence). This chain's CDR3 is CAWTRGTGLTDTQYF. The DNA of the CDR3 is TGTGCCTGGACGAGGGGGACAGGACTCACAGATACGCAGTATTTT.

The V call is TRBV5-4, the J call TRBJ2-3, with TRBD2 matching 13 bases. Per germline, CDR1 SGHNT and CDR2 YYREEE (reference sequence). The ends lost 4 bases at V and 3 bases at J; junction bases unmatched: 5. The CDR3 covers 16 residues. CDR3 region: CASSLRTSGRTDTQYF. The CDR3 DNA sequence: TGTGCCAGCAGCCTACGGACTAGCGGGAGAACAGATACGCAGTATTTT.

The gene calls are TRBV27 and TRBJ2-2, with 11 bases lining up with TRBD1. Germline trimming cut 5 bases from V and 4 bases from J; bases unmatched to any gene: 9. From germline, CDR1 is MNHEY and CDR2 SMNVEV (reference sequence). The CDR3 runs to 17 residues. Here the CDR3 reads CASSPNIGTGGTGELFF. The CDR3 nucleotides are TGTGCCAGCAGTCCAAATATCGGGACAGGGGGCACCGGGGAGCTGTTTTTT.

The V and J genes are TRBV11-2 and TRBJ2-5; 7 nucleotides match TRBD1. Losses at the gene ends were 5 bases for V and 5 bases for J; bases not matched to a gene: 11. The germline CDR1 and CDR2 sequences are SGHAT and FQNNGV. The CDR3 spans 15 residues. The CDR3 DNA follows: TGTGCCAGCAGCACTAGACAGGGTTCGGGGGAGACCCAGTACTTC. The encoded protein is CASSTRQGSGETQYF.

This clone was seen only once. The CDR3 DNA is TGTGCCAGCAGCTCTCTCTCCTACGAGCAGTACGTC. This encodes CASSSLSYEQYV. The rearrangement links TRBV7-9 to TRBJ2-7; D is unresolved. The length of the CDR3 is 12 residues. V was trimmed by 4 bases and J by 0 bases, leaving 4 bases between them. CDR1 and CDR2 (germline): SEHNR, FQNEAQ (reference sequence).

The chain carries TRBV10-2 and TRBJ1-4; D gene uncertain. V was clipped by 10 bases and J by 8 bases, with 20 bases between them. Per germline, CDR1 WSHSY and CDR2 SAAADI. This CDR3 contains 14 residues. The CDR3: CATLTPQAGEKLFF. As DNA, the CDR3 is TGCGCCACCCTTACGCCTCAGGCAGGCGAAAAACTGTTTTTT.

The sample holds a few counts of this clone. This chain connects TRBV19 to TRBJ2-5; D may be TRBD2 (5 bases). The ends were cut back, 4 bases at V and 4 bases at J, with 10 bases in the middle. Germline lookup yields CDR1 LNHDA and CDR2 SQIVND (reference sequence). There are 13 residues in the CDR3. CDR3 residues: CASSTLAGETQYF. The CDR3, as DNA: TGTGCCAGTAGTACGCTAGCCGGAGAGACCCAGTACTTC.

J is TRBJ2-3 and V is TRBV19; no firm D call. Germline CDR1 LNHDA, CDR2 SQIVND (reference sequence). This CDR3 has 13 residues. Deletions cut 6 bases from V and 5 bases from J, with 12 bases between. CDR3 loop: CASSNLLEDTQYF. DNA of the CDR3: TGTGCCAGTAGCAACCTCCTAGAAGATACGCAGTATTTT.